This T cell receptor (beta chain) appears in the sequencing data of a study of blood T cell repertoires in COVID-19. The CDR3 spans 14 residues. V shed 6 bases, J shed 5 bases, and the junction held 7 bases outside the gene matches. Per the germline V gene, CDR1 is LNHDA and CDR2 is SQIVND (reference sequence). Generated by immunoSEQ multiplex PCR, the TCRdb table keeps only in-frame clones and is missing some. The table lists about 24,000 clones, about 89% of them singletons. The chain links TRBV19 to TRBJ1-2; TRBD1 matches 9 bases. The sequence derives from a man in his 70s with COVID-19, enrolled during active disease. The sample taken for sequencing was peripheral blood. CDR3 bases: TGTGCCAGTAGCGGTGGGACAGGGAGATATGGCTACACCTTC. Translated, it gives CASSGGTGRYGYTF. Variable domain in full (rest from reference TRBV19 and TRBJ1-2): DGGITQSPKYLFRKEGQNVTLSCEQNLNHDAMYWYRQDPGQGLRLIYYSQIVNDFQKGDIAEGYSVSREKKESFPLTVTSAQKNPTAFYLCASSGGTGRYGYTFGSGTRLTVV.